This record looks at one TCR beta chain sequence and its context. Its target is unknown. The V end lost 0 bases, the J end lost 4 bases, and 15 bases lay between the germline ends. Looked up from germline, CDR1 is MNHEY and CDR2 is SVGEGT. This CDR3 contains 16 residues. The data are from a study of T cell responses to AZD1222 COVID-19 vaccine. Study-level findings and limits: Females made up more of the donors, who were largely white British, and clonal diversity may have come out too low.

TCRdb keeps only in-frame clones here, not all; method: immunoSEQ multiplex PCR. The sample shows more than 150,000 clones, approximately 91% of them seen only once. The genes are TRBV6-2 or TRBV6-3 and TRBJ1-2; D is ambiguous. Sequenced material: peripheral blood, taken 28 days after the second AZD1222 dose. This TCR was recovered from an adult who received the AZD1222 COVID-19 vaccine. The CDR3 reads CASSYSKAPRVYGYTF. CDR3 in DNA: TGTGCCAGCAGTTACTCGAAGGCCCCAAGGGTCTATGGCTACACCTTC.